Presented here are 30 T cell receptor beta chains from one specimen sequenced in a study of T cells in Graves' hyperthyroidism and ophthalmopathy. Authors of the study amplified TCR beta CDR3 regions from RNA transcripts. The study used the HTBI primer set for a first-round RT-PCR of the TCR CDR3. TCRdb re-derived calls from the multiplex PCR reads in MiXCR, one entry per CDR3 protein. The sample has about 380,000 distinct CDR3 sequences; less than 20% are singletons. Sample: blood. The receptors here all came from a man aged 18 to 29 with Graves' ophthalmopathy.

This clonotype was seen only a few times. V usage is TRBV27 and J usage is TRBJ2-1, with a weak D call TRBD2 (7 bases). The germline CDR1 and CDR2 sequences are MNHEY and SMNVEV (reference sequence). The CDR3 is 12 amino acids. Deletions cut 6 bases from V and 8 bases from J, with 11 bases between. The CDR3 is CASRRGGYEQFF. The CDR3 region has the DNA TGTGCCAGCAGAAGGGGGGGGTATGAGCAGTTCTTC.

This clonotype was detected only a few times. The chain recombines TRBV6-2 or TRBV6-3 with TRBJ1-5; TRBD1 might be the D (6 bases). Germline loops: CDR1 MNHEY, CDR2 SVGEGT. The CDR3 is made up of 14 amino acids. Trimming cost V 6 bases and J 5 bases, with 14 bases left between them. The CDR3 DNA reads TGTGCCAGCAGGGAGACAGGCACCGATCAGCCCCAGCATTTT. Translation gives CASRETGTDQPQHF.

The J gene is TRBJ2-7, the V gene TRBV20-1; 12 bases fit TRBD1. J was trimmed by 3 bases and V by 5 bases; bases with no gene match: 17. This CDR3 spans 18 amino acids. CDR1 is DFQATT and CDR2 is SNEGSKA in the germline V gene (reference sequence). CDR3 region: CSAPNPGQGASQGYEQYF. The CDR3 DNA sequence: TGCAGTGCTCCAAACCCGGGACAGGGGGCGTCTCAGGGCTACGAGCAGTACTTC.

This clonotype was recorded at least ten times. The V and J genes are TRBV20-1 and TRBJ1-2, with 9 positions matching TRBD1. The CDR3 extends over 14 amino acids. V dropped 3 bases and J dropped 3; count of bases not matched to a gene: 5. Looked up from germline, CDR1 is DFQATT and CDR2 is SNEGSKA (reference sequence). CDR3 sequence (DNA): TGCAGTGCTAGCGTTGGGACAGGGCACTATGGCTACACCTTC. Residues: CSASVGTGHYGYTF.

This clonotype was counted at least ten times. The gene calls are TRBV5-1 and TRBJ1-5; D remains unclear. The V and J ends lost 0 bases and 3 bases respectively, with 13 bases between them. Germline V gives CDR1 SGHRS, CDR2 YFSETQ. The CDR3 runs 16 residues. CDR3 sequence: CASSLEPGPNNQPQHF. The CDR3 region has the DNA TGCGCCAGCAGCTTGGAACCAGGCCCGAACAATCAGCCCCAGCATTTT.

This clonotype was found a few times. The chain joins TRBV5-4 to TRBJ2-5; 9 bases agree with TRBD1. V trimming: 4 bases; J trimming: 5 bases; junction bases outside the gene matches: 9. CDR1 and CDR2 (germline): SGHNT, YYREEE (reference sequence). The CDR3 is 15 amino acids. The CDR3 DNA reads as TGTGCCAGCAGCCAGGGACAGGGATCACTGGAGACCCAGTACTTC. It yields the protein CASSQGQGSLETQYF.

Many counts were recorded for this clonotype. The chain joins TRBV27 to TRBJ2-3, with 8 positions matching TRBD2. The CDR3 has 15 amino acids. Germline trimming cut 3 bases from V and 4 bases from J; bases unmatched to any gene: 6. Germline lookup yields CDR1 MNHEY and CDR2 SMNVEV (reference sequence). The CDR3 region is CASSFGLAGSDTQYF. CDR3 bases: TGTGCCAGCAGTTTTGGACTAGCTGGGTCAGATACGCAGTATTTT.

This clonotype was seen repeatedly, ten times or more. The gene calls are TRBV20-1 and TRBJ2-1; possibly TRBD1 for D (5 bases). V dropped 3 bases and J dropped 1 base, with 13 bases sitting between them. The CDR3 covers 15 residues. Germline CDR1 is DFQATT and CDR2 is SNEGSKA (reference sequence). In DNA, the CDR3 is TGCAGTGCTAGGAGCAGGGATCGGTCCTACAATGAGCAGTTCTTC. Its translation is CSARSRDRSYNEQFF.

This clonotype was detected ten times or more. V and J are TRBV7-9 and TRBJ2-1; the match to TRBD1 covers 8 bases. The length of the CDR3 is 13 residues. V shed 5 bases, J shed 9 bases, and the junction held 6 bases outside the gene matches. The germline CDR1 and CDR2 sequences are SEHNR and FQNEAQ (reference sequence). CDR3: CASSLGQAVEQFF. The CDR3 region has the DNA TGTGCCAGCAGCCTGGGACAGGCTGTTGAGCAGTTCTTC. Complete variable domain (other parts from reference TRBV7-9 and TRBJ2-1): DTGVSQNPRHKITKRGQNVTFRCDPISEHNRLYWYRQTLGQGPEFLTYFQNEAQLEKSRLLSDRFSAERPKGSFSTLEIQRTEQGDSAMYLCASSLGQAVEQFFGPGTRLTVL.

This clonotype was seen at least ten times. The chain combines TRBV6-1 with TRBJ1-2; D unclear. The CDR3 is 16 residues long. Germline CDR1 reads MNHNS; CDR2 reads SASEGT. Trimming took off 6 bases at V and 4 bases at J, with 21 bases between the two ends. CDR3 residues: CASSPNGAVVAYGYTF. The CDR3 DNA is TGTGCCAGCAGCCCGAACGGCGCCGTGGTGGCCTATGGCTACACCTTC.

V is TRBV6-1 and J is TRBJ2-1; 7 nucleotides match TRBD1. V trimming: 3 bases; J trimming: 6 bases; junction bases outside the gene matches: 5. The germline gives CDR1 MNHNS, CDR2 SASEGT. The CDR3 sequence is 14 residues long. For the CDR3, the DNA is TGTGCCAGCAGTGAGACAGGGACGGGCAATGAGCAGTTCTTC. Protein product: CASSETGTGNEQFF.

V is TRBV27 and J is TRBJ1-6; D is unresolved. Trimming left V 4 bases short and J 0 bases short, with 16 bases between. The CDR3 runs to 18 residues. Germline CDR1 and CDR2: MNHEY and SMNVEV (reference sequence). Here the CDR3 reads CASSSRNQISSYNSPLHF. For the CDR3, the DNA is TGTGCCAGCAGTTCCAGAAACCAGATCAGCTCCTATAATTCACCCCTCCACTTT.

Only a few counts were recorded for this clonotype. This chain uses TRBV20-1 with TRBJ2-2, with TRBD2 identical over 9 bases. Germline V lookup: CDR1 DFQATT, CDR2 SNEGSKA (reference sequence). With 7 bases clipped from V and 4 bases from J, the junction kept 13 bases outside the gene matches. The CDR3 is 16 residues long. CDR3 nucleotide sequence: TGCAGTGTAAGGGGCGCGGGGGGGCCCGTCACCGGGGAGCTGTTTTTT. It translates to CSVRGAGGPVTGELFF.

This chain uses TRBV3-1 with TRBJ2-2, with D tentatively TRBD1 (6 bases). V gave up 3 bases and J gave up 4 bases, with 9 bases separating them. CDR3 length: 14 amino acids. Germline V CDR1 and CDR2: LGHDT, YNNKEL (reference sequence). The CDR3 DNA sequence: TGTGCCAGCAGCCAGGACAGCTCCACCGGGGAGCTGTTTTTT. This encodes CASSQDSSTGELFF.

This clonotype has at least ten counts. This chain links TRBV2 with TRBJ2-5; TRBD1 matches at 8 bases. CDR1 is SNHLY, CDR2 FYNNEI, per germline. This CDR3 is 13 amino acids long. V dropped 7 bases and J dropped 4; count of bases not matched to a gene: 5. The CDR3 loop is CASKSTGGETQYF. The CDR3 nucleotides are TGTGCCAGCAAGAGCACAGGGGGAGAGACCCAGTACTTC. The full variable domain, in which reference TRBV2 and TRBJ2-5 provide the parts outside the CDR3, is EPEVTQTPSHQVTQMGQEVILRCVPISNHLYFYWYRQILGQKVEFLVSFYNNEISEKSEIFDDQFSVERPDGSNFTLKIRSTKLEDSAMYFCASKSTGGETQYFGPGTRLLVL.

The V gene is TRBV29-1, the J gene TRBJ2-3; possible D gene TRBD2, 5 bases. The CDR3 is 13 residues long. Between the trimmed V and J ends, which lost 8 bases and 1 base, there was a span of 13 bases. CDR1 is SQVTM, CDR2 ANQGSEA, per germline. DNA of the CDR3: TGCAGCACTAGATTCTCACGCACAGATACGCAGTATTTT. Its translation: CSTRFSRTDTQYF.

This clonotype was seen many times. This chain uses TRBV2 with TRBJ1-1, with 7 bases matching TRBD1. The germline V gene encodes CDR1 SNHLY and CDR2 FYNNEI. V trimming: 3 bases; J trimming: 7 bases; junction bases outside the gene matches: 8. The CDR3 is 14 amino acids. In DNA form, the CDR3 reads TGTGCCAGCAGTGAGGGAGGGGGCTTTGGTGAAGCTTTCTTT. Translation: CASSEGGGFGEAFF.

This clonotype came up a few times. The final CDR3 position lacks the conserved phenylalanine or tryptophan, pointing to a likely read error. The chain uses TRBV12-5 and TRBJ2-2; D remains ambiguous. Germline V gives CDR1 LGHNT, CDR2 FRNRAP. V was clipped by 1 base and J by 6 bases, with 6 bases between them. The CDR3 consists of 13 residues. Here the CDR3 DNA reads TGTGCTAGTGGTTTGGCTGGGGCCGGGGAGCTGTTTCTT. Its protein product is CASGLAGAGELFL.

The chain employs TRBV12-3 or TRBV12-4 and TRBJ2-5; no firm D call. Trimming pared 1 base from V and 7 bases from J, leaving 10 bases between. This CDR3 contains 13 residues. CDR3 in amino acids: CASSLEGGGTQYF. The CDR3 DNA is TGTGCCAGCAGTTTAGAGGGCGGCGGGACCCAGTACTTC.

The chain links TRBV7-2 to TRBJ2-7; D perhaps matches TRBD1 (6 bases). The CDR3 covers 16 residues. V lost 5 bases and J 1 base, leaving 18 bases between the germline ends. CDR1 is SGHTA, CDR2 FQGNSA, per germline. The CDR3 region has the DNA TGTGCCAGCAGCACCCAGGGGTCTAGGATTTCCTACGAGCAGTACTTC. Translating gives CASSTQGSRISYEQYF.

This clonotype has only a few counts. The CDR3 bases are TGTGCCAGCAGTTTTCGGGTATGGGGCTACGAGCAGTACTTC. It translates to CASSFRVWGYEQYF. The chain couples TRBV12-3 or TRBV12-4 to TRBJ2-7; no definite D call. The ends were cut back, 3 bases at V and 3 bases at J, with 12 bases in the middle. This CDR3 comprises 14 residues.

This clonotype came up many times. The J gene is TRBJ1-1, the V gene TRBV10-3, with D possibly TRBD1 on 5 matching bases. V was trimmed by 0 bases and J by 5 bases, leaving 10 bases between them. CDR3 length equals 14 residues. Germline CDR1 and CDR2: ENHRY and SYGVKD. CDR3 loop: CAISESKGRTEAFF. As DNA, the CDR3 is TGTGCCATCAGTGAGTCTAAGGGACGGACTGAAGCTTTCTTT.

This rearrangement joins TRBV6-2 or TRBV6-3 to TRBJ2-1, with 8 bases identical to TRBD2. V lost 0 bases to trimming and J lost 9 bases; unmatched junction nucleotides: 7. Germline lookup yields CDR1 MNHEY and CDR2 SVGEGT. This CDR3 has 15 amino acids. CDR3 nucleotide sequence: TGTGCCAGCAGTTACTCTGGCGGGGGGCGGGGTGAGCAGTTCTTC. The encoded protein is CASSYSGGGRGEQFF.

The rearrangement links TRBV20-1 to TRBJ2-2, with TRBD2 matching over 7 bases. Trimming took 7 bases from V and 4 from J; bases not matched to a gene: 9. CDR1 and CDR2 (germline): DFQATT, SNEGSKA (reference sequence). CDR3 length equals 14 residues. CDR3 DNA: TGCAGTGTGGATCGGGGGGTGGGCACCGGGGAGCTGTTTTTT. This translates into CSVDRGVGTGELFF.

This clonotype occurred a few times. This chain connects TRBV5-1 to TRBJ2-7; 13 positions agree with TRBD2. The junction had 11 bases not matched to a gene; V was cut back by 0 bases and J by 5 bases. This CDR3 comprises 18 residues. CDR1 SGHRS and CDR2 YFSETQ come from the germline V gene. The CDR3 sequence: CASSLAGLAGAQRNEQYF. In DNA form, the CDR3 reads TGCGCCAGCAGCTTGGCAGGACTAGCGGGGGCCCAGCGGAACGAGCAGTACTTC.

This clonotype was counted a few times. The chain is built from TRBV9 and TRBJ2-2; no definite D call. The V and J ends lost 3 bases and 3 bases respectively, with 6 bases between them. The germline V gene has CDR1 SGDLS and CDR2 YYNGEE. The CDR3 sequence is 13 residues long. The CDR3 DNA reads TGTGCCAGCAGCGACCAGGACACCGGGGAGCTGTTTTTT. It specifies CASSDQDTGELFF.

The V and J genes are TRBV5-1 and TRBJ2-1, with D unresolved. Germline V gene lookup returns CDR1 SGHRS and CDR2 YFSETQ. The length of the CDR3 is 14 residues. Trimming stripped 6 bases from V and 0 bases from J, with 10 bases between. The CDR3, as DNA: TGCGCCAGCATGGGTGTCCCCTCCTACAATGAGCAGTTCTTC. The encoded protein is CASMGVPSYNEQFF.

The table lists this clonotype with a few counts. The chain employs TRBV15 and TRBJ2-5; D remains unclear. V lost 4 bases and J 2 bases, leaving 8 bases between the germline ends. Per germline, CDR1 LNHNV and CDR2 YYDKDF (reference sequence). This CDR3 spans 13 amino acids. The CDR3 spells CATSTTGQETQYF. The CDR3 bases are TGTGCCACCAGCACTACTGGACAAGAGACCCAGTACTTC.

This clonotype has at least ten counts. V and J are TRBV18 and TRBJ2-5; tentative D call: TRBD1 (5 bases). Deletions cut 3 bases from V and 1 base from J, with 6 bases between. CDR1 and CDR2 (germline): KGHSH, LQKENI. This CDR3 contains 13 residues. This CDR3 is CASSPQGQETQYF. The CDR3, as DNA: TGTGCCAGCTCACCGCAGGGCCAAGAGACCCAGTACTTC.

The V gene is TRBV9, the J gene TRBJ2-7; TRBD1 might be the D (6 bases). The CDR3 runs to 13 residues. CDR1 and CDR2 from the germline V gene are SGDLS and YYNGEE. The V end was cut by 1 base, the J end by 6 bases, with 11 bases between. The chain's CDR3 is CASSVTGTGEQYF. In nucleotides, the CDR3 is TGTGCCAGCAGCGTAACAGGGACGGGCGAGCAGTACTTC.